This TCR beta chain was recovered during a study of T cells in Graves' hyperthyroidism and ophthalmopathy. This clonotype was seen more than once but under ten times. V was clipped by 3 bases and J by 2 bases; unmatched bases: 15. Germline loops: CDR1 GTSNPN, CDR2 SVGIG (reference sequence). The CDR3 loop spans 19 amino acids. Amplified TCR beta CDR3 regions derived from RNA transcripts. HTBI primers were employed in a first-round RT-PCR of the TCR CDR3. MiXCR, run by TCRdb on the multiplex PCR reads, gives a single entry per CDR3 protein. Among approximately 620,000 distinct CDR3 sequences listed, around 14% were seen once.

The receptor was isolated from a woman between 25 and 40 years old with Graves' hyperthyroidism that later progressed to Graves' ophthalmopathy. The gene calls are TRBV30 and TRBJ2-1, with TRBD2 matching over 11 bases. The sequenced sample was blood. The CDR3 sequence: CAWSVGRTNSGRAYNEQFF. The CDR3 DNA is TGTGCCTGGAGCGTAGGCCGAACCAATAGCGGGAGGGCCTACAATGAGCAGTTCTTC.